Listed below are T cell receptor beta chains from one sample, sequenced in a study of neurological immune-mediated disorders. MiXCR, applied by TCRdb to the 5' RACE reads, yields one record per CDR3 protein. This sample has over 65,000 distinct CDR3 sequences, with approximately 9.4% found just once. Specimen: PBMCs. These receptors originate from a man aged 50-59 years in good health. CDR3s include the opening cysteine and the closing phenylalanine or tryptophan. D genes are given only for firm matches. Clone size is not always given. Where it is, it says once, few, many or a class for expanded clones.

CDR3 DNA	CDR3 protein	J gene	V gene	clone size	D gene
TGCAGTGCTAGGCAGACCAGGGGGAGTTTAGAAGAGACCCAGTACTTC	CSARQTRGSLEETQYF	TRBJ2-5	TRBV20-1	few	TRBD1
TGTGCCAGCAGCCAAGAACTCTACGGCTCCTACGAGCAGTACTTC	CASSQELYGSYEQYF	TRBJ2-7	TRBV4-2	many	.
TGTGCCAGCAGTTCCCTGACCTCCACCGGGACCGGCACAGATACGCAGTATTTT	CASSSLTSTGTGTDTQYF	TRBJ2-3	TRBV27	few	.
TGCAGTGCTAGTGACAGGGGGCTCTACAATGAGCAGTTCTTC	CSASDRGLYNEQFF	TRBJ2-1	TRBV20-1	many	TRBD1
TGTGCCAGCAGTTTAGGGGTTTCCGAGCAGTACTTC	CASSLGVSEQYF	TRBJ2-7	TRBV12-3/TRBV12-4	many	.
TGCGCCAGCAGCCAAGGGGGCCTAGCGGGGGGCTCCTACAATGAGCAGTTCTTC	CASSQGGLAGGSYNEQFF	TRBJ2-1	TRBV4-1	many	TRBD2
TGTGCCAGCAGTTACTCTTCCGACACCGGGGAGCTGTTTTTT	CASSYSSDTGELFF	TRBJ2-2	TRBV6-2/TRBV6-3	many	.
TGTGCCAGCAGTCCCCCCGTAGCGGGGGAGGCAGATACGCAGTATTTT	CASSPPVAGEADTQYF	TRBJ2-3	TRBV28	few	TRBD2
TGCGCCAGCAGCTTGGCCGGCGGGGGGCTTTCGAACAATGAGCAGTTCTTC	CASSLAGGGLSNNEQFF	TRBJ2-1	TRBV5-1	many	TRBD2
TGTGCCAGCAGCTTAGAGGGGCTAGCGGGAGGCCAAGAGTTCTTC	CASSLEGLAGGQEFF	TRBJ2-1	TRBV7-9	many	TRBD2
TGCGCCAGCAGCAAACTAGCGGGGAGCACAGATACGCAGTATTTT	CASSKLAGSTDTQYF	TRBJ2-3	TRBV5-1	.	TRBD2
TGCGCCAGCAGCTTGGTGCTGGGACTAGCGGGAGAGGAGAGGGTCAATGAGCAGTTCTTC	CASSLVLGLAGEERVNEQFF	TRBJ2-1	TRBV5-1	many	TRBD2
TGTGTCAGCAGACGTGGGGGGACAGGAAGCTCCTACGAGCAGTACTTC	CVSRRGGTGSSYEQYF	TRBJ2-7	TRBV12-3/TRBV12-4	.	TRBD1
TGCAGCGTTGGCCGGGACAGGGTGGACACCATATATTTT	CSVGRDRVDTIYF	TRBJ1-3	TRBV29-1	.	TRBD1
TGCAGTGCTAGCGGACTAGCGGGGGTCAAGGAGTTCTTC	CSASGLAGVKEFF	TRBJ2-1	TRBV20-1	.	TRBD2
TGCGCCAGCAACCCTGGTAGGCTAGCGGGGGGAGATACGCAGTATTTT	CASNPGRLAGGDTQYF	TRBJ2-3	TRBV10-2	many	TRBD2
TGTGCCAGTAGTATCGGTCAATATAGCAATCAGCCCCAGCATTTT	CASSIGQYSNQPQHF	TRBJ1-5	TRBV19	few	.
TGTGCCAGTAGTATCCAGCGGGGCGTCACCGGGGAGCTGTTTTTT	CASSIQRGVTGELFF	TRBJ2-2	TRBV19	many	TRBD2
TGCAGTGCTTGGGGTTCGGGACAGGGCTACAATGAGCAGTTCTTC	CSAWGSGQGYNEQFF	TRBJ2-1	TRBV20-1	many	TRBD1
TGCAGCGCAACGGGTCGGGGTACCTACGAGCAGTACTTC	CSATGRGTYEQYF	TRBJ2-7	TRBV29-1	many	.
TGTGCCAGCAGCGAGTACGACGGGGGCATGGTGCAGTACTTC	CASSEYDGGMVQYF	TRBJ2-7	TRBV2	many	.
TGTGCCAGCAGCGCCCGGTCTAGCGGGAGTTTTGGAGATACGCAGTATTTT	CASSARSSGSFGDTQYF	TRBJ2-3	TRBV6-2/TRBV6-3	many	TRBD2
TGTGCCAGCATCTCTGGACTAGCGGGAGATTACAATGAGCAGTTCTTC	CASISGLAGDYNEQFF	TRBJ2-1	TRBV6-2/TRBV6-3	few	TRBD2
TGTGCCAGCAGCGTAAGCGGGACTGGGGGCAATGAGCAGTTCTTC	CASSVSGTGGNEQFF	TRBJ2-1	TRBV7-2	many	TRBD2
TGTGCCAGCAGCCCGGACACCCTTAGCAATCAGCCCCAGCATTTT	CASSPDTLSNQPQHF	TRBJ1-5	TRBV3-1	many	.
TGTGCCAGCAGCCAATACGCCTCCAGCTCCTACGAGCAGTACTTC	CASSQYASSSYEQYF	TRBJ2-7	TRBV3-1	many	.
TGTGCCAGCAGTTATGGTCGAGACAAAAACATTCAGTACTTC	CASSYGRDKNIQYF	TRBJ2-4	TRBV28	many	.
TGCGCCAGCAGCATATTAAAGGGGCAAGAGACCCAGTACTTC	CASSILKGQETQYF	TRBJ2-5	TRBV5-1	many	.
TGTGCCACCAGTGAATCAAGACAGGGACTAAGCGGCTACACCTTC	CATSESRQGLSGYTF	TRBJ1-2	TRBV24-1	many	TRBD1
TGTGCCAGCAGCTTAAGGGGGCAGGAAAAACTGTTTTTT	CASSLRGQEKLFF	TRBJ1-4	TRBV7-8	many	TRBD1
TGCAGTGCTAACGACAGGGACAATTCACCCCTCCACTTT	CSANDRDNSPLHF	TRBJ1-6	TRBV20-1	many	TRBD1
TGTGCCAGCAGTTACCTTTCTAGCCATCCTTCCTACGAGCAGTACTTC	CASSYLSSHPSYEQYF	TRBJ2-7	TRBV6-2/TRBV6-3	many	.
TGTGCCAGCTCACCAATAAATGCGGGACAGGTCTTCTCTGGGGCCAACGTCCTGACTTTC	CASSPINAGQVFSGANVLTF	TRBJ2-6	TRBV18	many	TRBD1
TGCAGTGCTAGTTCCCATAAAGGACAGCAAGAACAATTATACGAGCAGTACTTC	CSASSHKGQQEQLYEQYF	TRBJ2-7	TRBV20-1	many	.
TGTGCCATCAAAAAAGACAGCAATGAGCAGTTCTTC	CAIKKDSNEQFF	TRBJ2-1	TRBV10-3	many	.
TGTGCCAGCAGCACCTACTGGTCCAACAATGAGCAGTTCTTC	CASSTYWSNNEQFF	TRBJ2-1	TRBV7-8	.	.
TGCAGTGCTCCCGGGGTAGCAGGAGATACGCAGTATTTT	CSAPGVAGDTQYF	TRBJ2-3	TRBV20-1	many	.
TGTGCCAGCAGCTTAGACCCGGGCCCGAGCTCTGGAAACACCATATATTTT	CASSLDPGPSSGNTIYF	TRBJ1-3	TRBV7-9	many	.
TGTGCCAGCAGCTACTTACAGGGGGGAGTCGATCAGCCCCAGCATTTT	CASSYLQGGVDQPQHF	TRBJ1-5	TRBV5-5	.	TRBD1
TGCAGTGCTAGTAAGGACGGGCGCGGACCTGGATCAGATACGCAGTATTTT	CSASKDGRGPGSDTQYF	TRBJ2-3	TRBV20-1	many	.
TGCGCCAGCAGCCCCAGGAATGATACGCAGTATTTT	CASSPRNDTQYF	TRBJ2-3	TRBV5-1	many	.
TGTGCCAGTAGTATAAGGGACAGGGTAATGGAAAGGCAGTTCTTC	CASSIRDRVMERQFF	TRBJ2-1	TRBV19	many	TRBD1
TGTGCCAGCAGCCTGGCAGCGGGAGGGACCTACGAGCAGTACTTC	CASSLAAGGTYEQYF	TRBJ2-7	TRBV5-4	many	TRBD2
TGCAGCGTTGATTCAGGTCCCTCTGGAAACACCATATATTTT	CSVDSGPSGNTIYF	TRBJ1-3	TRBV29-1	many	.
TGCGCCAGCAGCAGAGGACAGATTCAAGAGACCCAGTACTTC	CASSRGQIQETQYF	TRBJ2-5	TRBV5-1	.	.
TGTGCCACCAGCAGAGGACAGCGGGACACCAAAAACATTCAGTACTTC	CATSRGQRDTKNIQYF	TRBJ2-4	TRBV15	many	.
TGTGCCAGCGGCACGACAGGGCTGAGTGAAAAACTGTTTTTT	CASGTTGLSEKLFF	TRBJ1-4	TRBV2	many	TRBD1
TGTGCCATCAGCCCATTGGACGGGTCCTCAACTAATGAAAAACTGTTTTTT	CAISPLDGSSTNEKLFF	TRBJ1-4	TRBV7-9	.	.
TGTGCCAGCAGCCGGGGACGGGGAGTTAGCTCCTACGAGCAGTACTTC	CASSRGRGVSSYEQYF	TRBJ2-7	TRBV6-2/TRBV6-3	many	.
TGTGCCAGCAGTTTTGCCAGGGTCGTCAATGAGCAGTTCTTC	CASSFARVVNEQFF	TRBJ2-1	TRBV28	.	.
TGTGCCAGCAGCTGGACGCTCTCCGAGCAGTACTTC	CASSWTLSEQYF	TRBJ2-7	TRBV7-2	many	.
TGCAGTGCTAGAGATTTGGCTCCGGGAGGGAGCTACAATGAGCAGTTCTTC	CSARDLAPGGSYNEQFF	TRBJ2-1	TRBV20-1	many	TRBD2
TGTGCCAGCAGCCCCCACACTGAAGCTTTCTTT	CASSPHTEAFF	TRBJ1-1	TRBV11-1	many	.
TGCGCCAGCTGTCTTCAGGAAGTTAACACTGAAGCTTTCTTT	CASCLQEVNTEAFF	TRBJ1-1	TRBV5-1	many	.
TGTGCCATCAGGCGAGGGCAGGTCGCAGATACGCAGTATTTT	CAIRRGQVADTQYF	TRBJ2-3	TRBV10-3	many	.